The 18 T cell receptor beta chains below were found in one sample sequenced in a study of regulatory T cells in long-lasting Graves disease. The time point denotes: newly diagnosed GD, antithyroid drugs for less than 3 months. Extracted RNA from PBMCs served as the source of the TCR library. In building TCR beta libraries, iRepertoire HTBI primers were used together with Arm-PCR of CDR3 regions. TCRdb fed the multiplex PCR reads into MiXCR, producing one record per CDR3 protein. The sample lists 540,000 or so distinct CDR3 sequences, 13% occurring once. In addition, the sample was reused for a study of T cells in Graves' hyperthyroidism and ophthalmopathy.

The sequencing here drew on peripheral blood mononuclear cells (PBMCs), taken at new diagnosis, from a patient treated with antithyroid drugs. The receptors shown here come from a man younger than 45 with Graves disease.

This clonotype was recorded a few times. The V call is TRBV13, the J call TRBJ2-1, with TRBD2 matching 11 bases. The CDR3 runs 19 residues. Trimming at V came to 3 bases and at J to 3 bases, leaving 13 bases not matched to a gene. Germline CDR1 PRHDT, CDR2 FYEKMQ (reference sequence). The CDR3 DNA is TGTGCCAGCAGCTTTAACCCTGGGACTAGCGGAGGGAACTACAATGAGCAGTTCTTC. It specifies CASSFNPGTSGGNYNEQFF.

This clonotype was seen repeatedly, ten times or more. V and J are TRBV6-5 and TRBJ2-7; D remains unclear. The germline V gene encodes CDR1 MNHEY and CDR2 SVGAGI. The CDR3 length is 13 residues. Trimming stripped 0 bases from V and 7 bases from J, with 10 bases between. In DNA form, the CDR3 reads TGTGCCAGCAGTTACTCCGCCTCGGCGGAGCAGTACTTC. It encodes CASSYSASAEQYF.

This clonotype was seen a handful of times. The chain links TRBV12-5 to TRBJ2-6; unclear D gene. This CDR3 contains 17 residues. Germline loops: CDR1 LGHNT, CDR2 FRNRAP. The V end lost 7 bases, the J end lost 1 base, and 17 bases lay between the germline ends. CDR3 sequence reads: CASEGVLGESGANVLTF. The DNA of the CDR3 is TGTGCTAGTGAAGGCGTTCTGGGTGAATCTGGGGCCAACGTCCTGACTTTC. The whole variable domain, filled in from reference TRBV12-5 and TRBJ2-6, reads DARVTQTPRHKVTEMGQEVTMRCQPILGHNTVFWYRQTMMQGLELLAYFRNRAPLDDSGMPKDRFSAEMPDATLATLKIQPSEPRDSAVYFCASEGVLGESGANVLTFGAGSRLTVL.

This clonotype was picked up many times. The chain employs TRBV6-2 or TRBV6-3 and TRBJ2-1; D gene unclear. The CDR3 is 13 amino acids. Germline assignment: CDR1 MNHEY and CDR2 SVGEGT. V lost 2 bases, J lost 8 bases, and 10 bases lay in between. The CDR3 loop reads CASSYPPIDEQFF. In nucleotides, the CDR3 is TGTGCCAGCAGTTACCCCCCAATCGATGAGCAGTTCTTC.

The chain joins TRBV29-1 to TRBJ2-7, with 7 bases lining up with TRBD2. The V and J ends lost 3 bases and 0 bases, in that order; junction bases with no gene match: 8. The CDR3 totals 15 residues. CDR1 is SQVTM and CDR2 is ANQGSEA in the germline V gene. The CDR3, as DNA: TGCAGCGTTGACCTTGATAGCGGGTACTCCTACGAGCAGTACTTC. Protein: CSVDLDSGYSYEQYF.

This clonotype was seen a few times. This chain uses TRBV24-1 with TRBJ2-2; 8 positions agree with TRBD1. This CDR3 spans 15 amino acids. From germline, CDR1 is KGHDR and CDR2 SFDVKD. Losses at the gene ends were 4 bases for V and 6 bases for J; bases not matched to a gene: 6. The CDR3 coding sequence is TGTGCCACCAGTGACTTGGGACAGGAAGCCGGGGAGCTGTTTTTT. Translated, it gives CATSDLGQEAGELFF.

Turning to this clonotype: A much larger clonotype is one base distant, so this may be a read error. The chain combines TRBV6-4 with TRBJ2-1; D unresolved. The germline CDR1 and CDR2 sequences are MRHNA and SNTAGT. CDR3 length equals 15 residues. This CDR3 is CSSSDGESSYNEQFF. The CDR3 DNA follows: TGTTCCAGCAGTGACGGTGAGAGCTCCTACAATGAGCAGTTCTTC.

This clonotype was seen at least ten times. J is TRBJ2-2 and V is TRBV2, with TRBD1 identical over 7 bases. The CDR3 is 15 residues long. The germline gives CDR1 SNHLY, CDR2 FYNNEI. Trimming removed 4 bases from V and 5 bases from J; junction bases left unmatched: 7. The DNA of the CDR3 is TGTGCCAGCAGTGGGAGAGGGGGCTTTACCGGGGAGCTGTTTTTT. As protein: CASSGRGGFTGELFF.

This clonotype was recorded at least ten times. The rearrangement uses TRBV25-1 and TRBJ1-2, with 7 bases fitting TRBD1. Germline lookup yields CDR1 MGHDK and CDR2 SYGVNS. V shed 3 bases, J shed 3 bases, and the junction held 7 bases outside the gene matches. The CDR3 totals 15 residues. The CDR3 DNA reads TGTGCCAGCAGTGATGGTCTAACAGGGGACTATGGCTACACCTTC. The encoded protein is CASSDGLTGDYGYTF.

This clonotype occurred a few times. The CDR3 nucleotides are TGCAGTGCTCCGACTAGCGGGAGTGGCAATGAGCAGTTCTTC. Its protein product is CSAPTSGSGNEQFF. The chain is built from TRBV20-1 and TRBJ2-1; 12 bases line up with TRBD2. CDR3 length: 14 residues. Looked up from germline, CDR1 is DFQATT and CDR2 is SNEGSKA (reference sequence). The V segment lost 5 bases and the J segment 6 bases; nucleotides outside the gene matches: 5.

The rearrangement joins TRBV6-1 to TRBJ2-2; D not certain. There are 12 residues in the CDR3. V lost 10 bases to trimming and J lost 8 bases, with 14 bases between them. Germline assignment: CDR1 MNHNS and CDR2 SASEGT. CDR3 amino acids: CATTLLSGELFF. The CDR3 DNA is TGTGCCACTACTTTGTTGTCGGGGGAGCTGTTTTTT.

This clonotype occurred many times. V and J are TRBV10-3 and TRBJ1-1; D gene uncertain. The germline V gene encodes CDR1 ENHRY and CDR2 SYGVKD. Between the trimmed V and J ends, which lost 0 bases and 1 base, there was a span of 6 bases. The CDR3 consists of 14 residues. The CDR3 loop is CAISESGWNTEAFF. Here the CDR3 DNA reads TGTGCCATCAGTGAGTCCGGTTGGAACACTGAAGCTTTCTTT.

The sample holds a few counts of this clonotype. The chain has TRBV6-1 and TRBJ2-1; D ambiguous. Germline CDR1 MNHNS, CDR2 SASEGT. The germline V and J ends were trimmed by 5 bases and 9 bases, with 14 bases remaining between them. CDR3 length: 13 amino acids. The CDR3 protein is CASSRARAGEQFF. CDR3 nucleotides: TGTGCCAGCAGTAGGGCCCGGGCAGGTGAGCAGTTCTTC.

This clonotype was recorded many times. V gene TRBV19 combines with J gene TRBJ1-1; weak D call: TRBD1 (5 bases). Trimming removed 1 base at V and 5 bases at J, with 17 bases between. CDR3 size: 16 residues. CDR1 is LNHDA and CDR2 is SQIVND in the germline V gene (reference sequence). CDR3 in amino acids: CASSIVGKGLGTEAFF. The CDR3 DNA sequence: TGTGCCAGTAGTATAGTAGGGAAGGGGCTTGGGACTGAAGCTTTCTTT.

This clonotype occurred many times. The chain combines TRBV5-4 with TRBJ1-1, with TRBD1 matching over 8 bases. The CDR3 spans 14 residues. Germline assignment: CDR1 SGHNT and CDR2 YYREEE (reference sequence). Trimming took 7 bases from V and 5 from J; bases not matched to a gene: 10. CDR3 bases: TGTGCCAGCTTGCGGGACAGGTCGGATACTGAAGCTTTCTTT. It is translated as CASLRDRSDTEAFF. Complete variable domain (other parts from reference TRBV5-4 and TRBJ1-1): ETGVTQSPTHLIKTRGQQVTLRCSSQSGHNTVSWYQQALGQGPQFIFQYYREEENGRGNFPPRFSGLQFPNYSSELNVNALELDDSALYLCASLRDRSDTEAFFGQGTRLTVV.

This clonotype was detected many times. Here the CDR3 DNA reads TGTGCTAGTGGGGGCCAGGCCCTCCAGTACTTC. Translating it yields CASGGQALQYF. The chain carries TRBV12-5 and TRBJ2-7; no firm D call. This CDR3 is 11 amino acids long. CDR1 is LGHNT, CDR2 FRNRAP, per germline. V gave up 6 bases and J gave up 10 bases, with 13 bases separating them. Based on the CDR3 plus reference TRBV12-5 and TRBJ2-7, the full variable domain is DARVTQTPRHKVTEMGQEVTMRCQPILGHNTVFWYRQTMMQGLELLAYFRNRAPLDDSGMPKDRFSAEMPDATLATLKIQPSEPRDSAVYFCASGGQALQYFGPGTRLTVT.

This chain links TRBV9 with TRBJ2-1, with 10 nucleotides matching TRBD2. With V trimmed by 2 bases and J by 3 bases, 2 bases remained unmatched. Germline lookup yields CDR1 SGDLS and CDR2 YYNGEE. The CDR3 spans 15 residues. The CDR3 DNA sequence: TGTGCCAGCAGCGTCGGGACTAGCGACTACAATGAGCAGTTCTTC. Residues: CASSVGTSDYNEQFF.

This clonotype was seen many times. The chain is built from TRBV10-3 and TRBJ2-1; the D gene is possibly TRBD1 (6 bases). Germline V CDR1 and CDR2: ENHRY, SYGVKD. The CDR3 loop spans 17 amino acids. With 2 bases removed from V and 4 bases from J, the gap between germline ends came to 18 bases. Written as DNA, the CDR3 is TGTGCCATCAGTGAGGGGCGCACAGGGCCGGTATACAATGAGCAGTTCTTC. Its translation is CAISEGRTGPVYNEQFF.